Presented here are 27 T cell receptor beta chains from one specimen sequenced in a study of identical twins (dated by TCRdb to about 2016). To prepare the library, 5' RACE was applied. TCRdb names Illumina HiSeq 2000 as the instrument used. The raw public data were reprocessed by TCRdb itself: fastp quality trimming at Q25, MiXCR clonotype calling, in-frame beta chains only. Rows with one shared CDR3 protein collapse into an entry with the most common genes and DNA. This sample comprises 200,000 to 250,000 distinct CDR3 sequences, under 12% of them detected only once. In total, the top ten clones hold more than 8% of the sample. The sample was memory T cells sorted from blood. This specimen's cell subset or site label, interpreted: CD45RO+ enriched T cells. The receptors originated from a man in his fifties in good health.

This clonotype was seen repeatedly, ten times or more. The chain's CDR3 is CASSSWDSGIYEQYF. Written as DNA, the CDR3 is TGTGCCAGCAGCTCCTGGGATAGCGGGATCTACGAGCAGTACTTC. The chain joins TRBV7-2 to TRBJ2-7; TRBD2 matches 8 bases. CDR1 SGHTA and CDR2 FQGNSA come from the germline V gene. The CDR3 spans 15 residues. V lost 4 bases to trimming and J lost 3 bases; unmatched junction nucleotides: 8.

This clonotype was seen a handful of times. This may be a read error: a much more frequent sequence differs by one nucleotide. The chain joins TRBV5-1 to TRBJ2-7, with no clear D. The germline V and J ends were trimmed by 3 bases and 6 bases, with 19 bases remaining between them. Per germline, CDR1 SGHRS and CDR2 YFSETQ. The CDR3 is 15 amino acids. The DNA of the CDR3 is TGCGCCAGCAGCTCAACACAACCGGGCGCCCCCGAGCAGTACTTC. It is translated as CASSSTQPGAPEQYF.

This clonotype has just a few counts. The chain links TRBV9 to TRBJ2-3, with D possibly being TRBD1 or TRBD2 (5 bases each). V lost 4 bases and J 0 bases, leaving 18 bases between the germline ends. The CDR3 length is 17 residues. CDR1 is SGDLS, CDR2 YYNGEE, per germline. As DNA, the CDR3 is TGTGCCAGCAGCTTCGGGACGAGAAGATCTAGCACAGATACGCAGTATTTT. Its translation is CASSFGTRRSSTDTQYF.

This clonotype was seen many times. As DNA, the CDR3 is TGCAGTGCTAGTGATGCGGGAGGAATAGATACGCAGTATTTT. Encoded protein: CSASDAGGIDTQYF. This sequence joins TRBV20-1 and TRBJ2-3; 8 nucleotides line up with TRBD2. V was pared by 3 bases and J by 5 bases, with 7 bases of the junction left unmatched. The CDR3 runs to 14 residues. Germline CDR1 and CDR2: DFQATT and SNEGSKA (reference sequence).

The chain recombines TRBV3-1 with TRBJ2-3; D not resolved. Germline-derived CDR1 and CDR2 are LGHDT and YNNKEL (reference sequence). The CDR3 is made up of 15 amino acids. V was cut by 4 bases and J by 2 bases, with 13 bases left in between. The CDR3 reads CASSLWAGSTDTQYF. CDR3 nucleotides: TGTGCCAGCAGCCTGTGGGCAGGTTCCACAGATACGCAGTATTTT.

This clonotype was detected many times. The chain combines TRBV30 with TRBJ1-2; no clear D gene. The V and J ends lost 2 bases and 2 bases respectively, with 9 bases between them. The CDR3 has 13 amino acids. The germline gives CDR1 GTSNPN, CDR2 SVGIG (reference sequence). CDR3 region: CAWSPRPNYGYTF. The DNA for the CDR3 is TGTGCCTGGAGTCCCCGACCAAACTATGGCTACACCTTC. Complete variable domain (other parts from reference TRBV30 and TRBJ1-2): SQTIHQWPATLVQPVGSPLSLECTVEGTSNPNLYWYRQAAGRGLQLLFYSVGIGQISSEVPQNLSASRPQDRQFILSSKKLLLSDSGFYLCAWSPRPNYGYTFGSGTRLTVV.

The sample holds a few counts of this clonotype. The rearrangement joins TRBV9 to TRBJ2-1; 7 bases align to TRBD2. The germline V gene encodes CDR1 SGDLS and CDR2 YYNGEE. V trimming: 0 bases; J trimming: 4 bases; junction bases outside the gene matches: 7. The CDR3 covers 16 residues. CDR3 sequence: CASSVGSGRLYNEQFF. The CDR3 DNA reads as TGTGCCAGCAGCGTAGGGTCCGGGAGGCTGTACAATGAGCAGTTCTTC. Based on the CDR3 plus reference TRBV9 and TRBJ2-1, the full variable domain is DSGVTQTPKHLITATGQRVTLRCSPRSGDLSVYWYQQSLDQGLQFLIQYYNGEERAKGNILERFSAQQFPDLHSELNLSSLELGDSALYFCASSVGSGRLYNEQFFGPGTRLTVL.

This clonotype was observed at least ten times. The chain couples TRBV18 to TRBJ1-2; D is unclear. V was pared by 0 bases and J by 1 base, with 3 bases between. Germline CDR1 and CDR2: KGHSH and LQKENI. The CDR3 totals 13 residues. DNA for the CDR3: TGTGCCAGCTCACCACCGAATAACTATGGCTACACCTTC. Translated, it gives CASSPPNNYGYTF.

This clonotype has a handful of counts. The V gene is TRBV5-6, the J gene TRBJ2-2; D is ambiguous. Trimming took off 0 bases at V and 6 bases at J, with 12 bases between the two ends. The germline V gene has CDR1 SGHDT and CDR2 YYEEEE. CDR3 length equals 15 residues. The CDR3, as DNA: TGTGCCAGCAGCTTGGAGGCAGGACGTCCCGGGGAGCTGTTTTTT. It yields the protein CASSLEAGRPGELFF.

This chain links TRBV7-8 with TRBJ1-1; unclear D gene. CDR1 is SGHVS, CDR2 FQNEAQ, per germline. V was cut by 1 base and J by 1 base, with 13 bases left in between. The CDR3 is made up of 16 amino acids. The CDR3 nucleotides are TGTGCCAGCAGCTTAGGACTTTTAGGCCGGAACACTGAAGCTTTCTTT. This translates into CASSLGLLGRNTEAFF.

This clonotype was counted many times. V gene TRBV3-1 combines with J gene TRBJ1-1; no clear D. Germline lookup yields CDR1 LGHDT and CDR2 YNNKEL (reference sequence). The length of the CDR3 is 15 residues. The V end was cut by 4 bases, the J end by 1 base, with 13 bases between. The CDR3 nucleotides read TGTGCCAGCAGCCCAAGGGTCCTCGCGAACACTGAAGCTTTCTTT. As protein: CASSPRVLANTEAFF.

The J gene is TRBJ1-1, the V gene TRBV3-1, with D uncertain. Germline CDR1 reads LGHDT; CDR2 reads YNNKEL (reference sequence). CDR3 length: 14 amino acids. V lost 7 bases and J lost 0, with 12 bases in between. This chain's CDR3 is CASKRGAVNTEAFF. CDR3 bases: TGTGCCAGCAAACGAGGTGCCGTGAACACTGAAGCTTTCTTT.

The sample holds a few counts of this clonotype. V is TRBV6-2 or TRBV6-3 and J is TRBJ2-1; a weak D match, TRBD2 (7 bases). The CDR3 runs to 15 residues. CDR1 and CDR2 (germline): MNHEY, SVGEGT. The V end lost 4 bases, the J end lost 8 bases, and 18 bases lay between the germline ends. CDR3: CASSSEGGAPDEQFF. The CDR3 DNA is TGTGCCAGCAGTTCCGAAGGGGGGGCCCCCGATGAGCAGTTCTTC.

There are a few counts of this clonotype. The rearrangement joins TRBV28 to TRBJ2-1; D might be TRBD1 (6 bases). Trimming shortened V by 6 bases and J by 0 bases, and 12 bases separated the two germline ends. This CDR3 comprises 15 residues. CDR1 is MDHEN, CDR2 SYDVKM, per germline. Here the CDR3 reads CASRKDSRSYNEQFF. CDR3 nucleotide sequence: TGTGCCAGCAGGAAGGACAGCCGCTCCTACAATGAGCAGTTCTTC.

This clonotype has only a few counts. The chain recombines TRBV19 with TRBJ2-3, with 10 positions matching TRBD1. Germline CDR1 is LNHDA and CDR2 is SQIVND (reference sequence). V was clipped by 8 bases and J by 3 bases; unmatched bases: 5. This CDR3 is built from 14 residues. CDR3 residues: CASSDRGLTDTQYF. In DNA, the CDR3 is TGTGCCAGTTCCGACAGGGGGCTAACAGATACGCAGTATTTT.

This clonotype has ten or more counts. The chain has TRBV6-5 and TRBJ1-1; no clear D. The CDR3 loop spans 14 amino acids. Germline CDR1 and CDR2: MNHEY and SVGAGI. Trimming shortened V by 0 bases and J by 0 bases, and 5 bases separated the two germline ends. CDR3 nucleotide sequence: TGTGCCAGCAGTTACTCTGGGGTGAACACTGAAGCTTTCTTT. This gives the protein CASSYSGVNTEAFF.

The chain combines TRBV9 with TRBJ2-1; TRBD2 might be the D (6 bases). Trimming took 3 bases from V and 4 from J, leaving 11 bases between them. CDR1 is SGDLS and CDR2 is YYNGEE in the germline V gene. The CDR3 loop spans 14 amino acids. The CDR3 protein is CASSATGTYNEQFF. For the CDR3, the DNA is TGTGCCAGCAGCGCGACCGGGACTTACAATGAGCAGTTCTTC.

This clonotype was counted a single time. The rearrangement joins TRBV12-3 or TRBV12-4 to TRBJ2-3; TRBD2 matches at 7 bases. V lost 3 bases, J lost 5 bases, and 8 bases stayed unmatched. The CDR3 spans 15 residues. This CDR3 reads CASSFGGGLGDTQYF. The CDR3 region has the DNA TGTGCCAGCAGTTTTGGGGGAGGGCTCGGAGATACGCAGTATTTT.

V usage is TRBV5-6 and J usage is TRBJ2-1; the match to TRBD1 covers 7 bases. With 4 bases clipped from V and 8 bases from J, the junction kept 9 bases outside the gene matches. Germline assignment: CDR1 SGHDT and CDR2 YYEEEE. This CDR3 spans 14 amino acids. Here the CDR3 reads CASSPGQYPDEQFF. In DNA form, the CDR3 reads TGTGCCAGCAGCCCGGGACAGTACCCCGATGAGCAGTTCTTC.

This clonotype was found a few times. The chain has TRBV2 and TRBJ2-1; 11 nucleotides line up with TRBD2. Trimming removed 6 bases from V and 7 bases from J; junction bases left unmatched: 8. CDR1 is SNHLY, CDR2 FYNNEI, per germline. The length of the CDR3 is 15 residues. CDR3 coding DNA: TGTGCCAGCAGCACCGGGACTAGCGGACCTAATGAGCAGTTCTTC. Translating it yields CASSTGTSGPNEQFF.

This clonotype was observed many times. The CDR3 is CASSQDEGAHTDTQYF. CDR3 DNA sequence: TGTGCCAGCAGCCAAGACGAGGGGGCGCACACAGATACGCAGTATTTT. J is TRBJ2-3 and V is TRBV4-2, with TRBD1 identical over 7 bases. From germline, CDR1 is LGHNA and CDR2 YNFKEQ. The CDR3 loop spans 16 amino acids. Germline trimming cut 0 bases from V and 2 bases from J; bases unmatched to any gene: 5.

This clonotype was detected only a few times. This sequence joins TRBV20-1 and TRBJ2-2; D may correspond to TRBD1 or TRBD2 (5 bases each). The CDR3 is 14 residues long. Germline lookup yields CDR1 DFQATT and CDR2 SNEGSKA (reference sequence). In DNA, the CDR3 is TGCAGCGCGAACGTGGGACGAGACACCGGGGAGCTGTTTTTT. Translation: CSANVGRDTGELFF.

In this sample, this clonotype turned up many times. DNA of the CDR3: TGTGCCTGGAGAGGCTTTGTTAATGAGCAGTTCTTC. Its translation is CAWRGFVNEQFF. J is TRBJ2-1 and V is TRBV30; D ambiguous. The CDR3 spans 12 residues. Trimming stripped 3 bases from V and 7 bases from J, with 10 bases between. Germline CDR1 is GTSNPN and CDR2 is SVGIG (reference sequence). The variable domain in full, completed from reference TRBV30 and TRBJ2-1, reads SQTIHQWPATLVQPVGSPLSLECTVEGTSNPNLYWYRQAAGRGLQLLFYSVGIGQISSEVPQNLSASRPQDRQFILSSKKLLLSDSGFYLCAWRGFVNEQFFGPGTRLTVL.

This clonotype was observed many times. The chain joins TRBV20-1 to TRBJ2-1; no definite D call. The CDR3 sequence is 14 residues long. The ends were cut back, 0 bases at V and 6 bases at J, with 12 bases in the middle. Germline CDR1 and CDR2: DFQATT and SNEGSKA (reference sequence). The CDR3 sequence is CSARDPPRINEQFF. The CDR3 DNA sequence: TGCAGTGCTAGAGATCCCCCTCGCATCAATGAGCAGTTCTTC.

The chain employs TRBV20-1 and TRBJ2-5; 8 nucleotides match TRBD1. CDR1 is DFQATT and CDR2 is SNEGSKA in the germline V gene (reference sequence). The CDR3 totals 16 residues. V lost 3 bases to trimming and J lost 2 bases; unmatched junction nucleotides: 11. The CDR3 here is CSASPQQGAVQETQYF. For the CDR3, the DNA is TGCAGTGCTAGTCCTCAGCAGGGGGCGGTACAAGAGACCCAGTACTTC.

There are many counts of this clonotype. The chain links TRBV3-1 to TRBJ2-5; possibly TRBD2 for D (5 bases). The CDR3 consists of 15 residues. Germline assignment: CDR1 LGHDT and CDR2 YNNKEL (reference sequence). V was cut by 1 base and J by 4 bases, with 13 bases left in between. The DNA of the CDR3 is TGTGCCAGCAGCCAAGGCGGGCCCTCAGGAGAGACCCAGTACTTC. This sequence encodes CASSQGGPSGETQYF.

This chain uses TRBV20-1 with TRBJ2-7; TRBD1 matches at 7 bases. V lost 2 bases, J lost 3 bases, and 7 bases stayed unmatched. There are 14 residues in the CDR3. Germline values: CDR1 DFQATT, CDR2 SNEGSKA (reference sequence). The CDR3 loop reads CSARPGGSFYEQYF. The CDR3 DNA reads as TGCAGTGCTAGACCAGGGGGATCTTTCTACGAGCAGTACTTC.